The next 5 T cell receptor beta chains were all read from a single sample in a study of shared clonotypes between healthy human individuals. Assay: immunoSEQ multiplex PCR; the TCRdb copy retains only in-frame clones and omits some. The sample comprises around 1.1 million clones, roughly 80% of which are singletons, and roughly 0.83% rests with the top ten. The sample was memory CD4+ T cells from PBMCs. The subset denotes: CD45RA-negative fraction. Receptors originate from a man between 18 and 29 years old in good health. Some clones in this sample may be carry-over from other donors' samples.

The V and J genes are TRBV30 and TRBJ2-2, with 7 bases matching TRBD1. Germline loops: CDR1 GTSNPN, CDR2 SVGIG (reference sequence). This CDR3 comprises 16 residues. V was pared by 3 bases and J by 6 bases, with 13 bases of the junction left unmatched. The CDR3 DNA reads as TGTGCCTGGAGGGGAGTACAGGGGCGCGCTTCCGGGGAGCTGTTTTTT. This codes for CAWRGVQGRASGELFF.

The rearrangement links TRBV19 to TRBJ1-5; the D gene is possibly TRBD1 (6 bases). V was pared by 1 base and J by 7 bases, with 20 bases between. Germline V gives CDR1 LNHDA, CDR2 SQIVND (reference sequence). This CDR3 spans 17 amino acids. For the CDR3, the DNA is TGTGCCAGTAGTATAGTGGGGGCGGGGACACTTTACCAGCCCCAGCATTTT. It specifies CASSIVGAGTLYQPQHF.

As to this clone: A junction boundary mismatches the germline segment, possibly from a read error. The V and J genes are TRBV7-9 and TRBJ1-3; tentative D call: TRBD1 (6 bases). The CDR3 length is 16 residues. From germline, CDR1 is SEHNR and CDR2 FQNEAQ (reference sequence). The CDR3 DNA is TGTGCCAGCAGCTTCCCAGGGGTAGGGGCTGGGAACACCATATATTTT. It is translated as CASSFPGVGAGNTIYF.

The CDR3 bases are TGCAGCGTTGAAAGGACAGACCGGTCCTACGAGCAGTACTTC. Translation gives CSVERTDRSYEQYF. This sequence joins TRBV29-1 and TRBJ2-5, with a possible D match to TRBD1 (6 bases). Judging by the DNA end, TRBJ2-7 fits better; the J call may be wrong. The CDR3 extends over 14 amino acids. The germline gives CDR1 SQVTM, CDR2 ANQGSEA.

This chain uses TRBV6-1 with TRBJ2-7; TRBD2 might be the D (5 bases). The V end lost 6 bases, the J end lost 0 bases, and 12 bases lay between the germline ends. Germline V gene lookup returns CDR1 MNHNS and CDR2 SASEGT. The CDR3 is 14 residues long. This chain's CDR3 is CASSLERDSYEQYF. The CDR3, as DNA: TGTGCCAGCAGCTTGGAGAGGGACTCCTACGAGCAGTACTTC.